These 24 T cell receptor beta chains were all obtained from the same sample, sequenced in a study of cytomegalovirus exposure and HLA in healthy donors. The repertoire was sequenced with immunoSEQ multiplex PCR; TCRdb's copy has only in-frame clones and lacks some. The sample has about 63,000 clones; more than 80% are singletons. Input material: PBMCs. These receptors were taken from a woman younger than 30 in good health and CMV-seronegative.

The chain employs TRBV2 and TRBJ1-3, with D perhaps TRBD1 (5 bases). V gave up 1 base and J gave up 11 bases, with 15 bases separating them. CDR1 and CDR2 from the germline V gene are SNHLY and FYNNEI. The CDR3 spans 14 residues. CDR3 in DNA: TGTGCCAGCAGTGAAGAAAGGGGTTTAAGGGCCATATATTTT. Amino acids: CASSEERGLRAIYF. Full variable domain (missing parts from reference TRBV2 and TRBJ1-3): EPEVTQTPSHQVTQMGQEVILRCVPISNHLYFYWYRQILGQKVEFLVSFYNNEISEKSEIFDDQFSVERPDGSNFTLKIRSTKLEDSAMYFCASSEERGLRAIYFGEGSWLTVV.

The chain uses TRBV29-1 and TRBJ1-2; the D is unclear. The CDR3 is made up of 13 amino acids. The germline gives CDR1 SQVTM, CDR2 ANQGSEA. V was cut by 4 bases and J by 3 bases, with 12 bases left in between. DNA of the CDR3: TGCAGCGTTGGGAGGGTATCGGACTATGGCTACACCTTC. It specifies CSVGRVSDYGYTF.

The rearrangement joins TRBV19 to TRBJ2-7; D is possibly TRBD1 (5 bases). V was trimmed by 5 bases and J by 3 bases, leaving 14 bases between them. Per germline, CDR1 LNHDA and CDR2 SQIVND (reference sequence). CDR3 size: 14 residues. Here the CDR3 DNA reads TGTGCCAGTAGTGCTTCGGGTAGGGGCTACGAGCAGTACTTC. The encoded protein is CASSASGRGYEQYF.

This chain connects TRBV10-1 to TRBJ1-6, with D uncertain. Trimming cost V 8 bases and J 0 bases, with 20 bases left between them. This CDR3 spans 18 amino acids. Germline loops: CDR1 WNHNN, CDR2 SYGVQD (reference sequence). The CDR3 protein is CASPQLEGASSYNSPLHF. The CDR3 DNA is TGCGCCAGCCCCCAGTTGGAGGGTGCAAGCTCCTATAATTCACCCCTCCACTTT.

The chain has TRBV7-9 and TRBJ2-7; TRBD2 aligns across 8 bases. This CDR3 region has 18 residues. Germline assignment: CDR1 SEHNR and CDR2 FQNEAQ (reference sequence). Trimming removed 4 bases from V and 5 bases from J; junction bases left unmatched: 19. The DNA for the CDR3 is TGTGCCAGCAGCTCTCGTAGCGGGGAGAGACACCTCGCCCACGAGCAGTACTTC. Protein sequence: CASSSRSGERHLAHEQYF. Supplemented by reference TRBV7-9 and TRBJ2-7, the full variable domain reads DTGVSQNPRHKITKRGQNVTFRCDPISEHNRLYWYRQTLGQGPEFLTYFQNEAQLEKSRLLSDRFSAERPKGSFSTLEIQRTEQGDSAMYLCASSSRSGERHLAHEQYFGPGTRLTVT.

The chain has TRBV6-1 and TRBJ1-2; TRBD1 agrees at 7 bases. Per germline, CDR1 MNHNS and CDR2 SASEGT. V lost 0 bases to trimming and J lost 4 bases; unmatched junction nucleotides: 2. CDR3 size: 14 residues. CDR3 nucleotide sequence: TGTGCCAGCAGTGAAGCGGGACAGCCCTATGGCTACACCTTC. It yields the protein CASSEAGQPYGYTF.

This chain connects TRBV6-1 to TRBJ2-7; 13 bases are shared with TRBD2. The CDR3 has 15 residues. The V and J ends lost 4 bases and 4 bases, in that order; junction bases with no gene match: 4. The germline V gene has CDR1 MNHNS and CDR2 SASEGT. CDR3 nucleotide sequence: TGTGCCAGCAGTGGACGGACTAGCGGGAGTTACGAGCAGTACTTC. This encodes CASSGRTSGSYEQYF.

The V gene is TRBV6-5, the J gene TRBJ1-4; 9 nucleotides line up with TRBD1. CDR3 length: 16 amino acids. Germline CDR1 reads MNHEY; CDR2 reads SVGAGI. The V gene end was trimmed by 4 bases and the J gene end by 10 bases; junction bases not matched to a gene: 13. CDR3 in amino acids: CASSSTTGGGRGKLFF. The CDR3 region has the DNA TGTGCCAGCAGTTCTACTACAGGGGGCGGAAGAGGAAAACTGTTTTTT.

The V and J genes are TRBV5-4 and TRBJ2-7; the match to TRBD2 covers 11 bases. The V gene's germline CDR1 is SGHNT and CDR2 YYREEE (reference sequence). The CDR3 is 17 amino acids. J lost 2 bases, V lost 0 bases, and 7 bases had no gene match. The CDR3 DNA sequence: TGTGCCAGCAGCTTGGGACTAGCGGGGAAAGGTGCCTACGAGCAGTACTTC. Protein: CASSLGLAGKGAYEQYF.

This chain links TRBV5-6 with TRBJ2-1, with 12 bases that match TRBD2. The CDR3 runs 17 residues. V trimming: 3 bases; J trimming: 0 bases; junction bases outside the gene matches: 4. CDR1 and CDR2 (germline): SGHDT, YYEEEE. This CDR3 is CASSSGLAGSSYNEQFF. Here the CDR3 DNA reads TGTGCCAGCAGCTCGGGACTAGCGGGCAGCTCCTACAATGAGCAGTTCTTC.

This chain connects TRBV29-1 to TRBJ1-2, with TRBD1 identical over 8 bases. From germline, CDR1 is SQVTM and CDR2 ANQGSEA. With V trimmed by 4 bases and J by 1 base, 5 bases remained unmatched. This CDR3 region has 14 residues. CDR3 sequence reads: CSVVRDRINYGYTF. CDR3 coding DNA: TGCAGCGTTGTCCGGGACAGGATTAACTATGGCTACACCTTC.

The chain combines TRBV7-2 with TRBJ2-1; 10 bases align to TRBD2. CDR1 SGHTA and CDR2 FQGNSA come from the germline V gene. The trim removed 3 bases at V and 7 bases at J, leaving 12 bases unmatched. This CDR3 contains 17 residues. As DNA, the CDR3 is TGTGCCAGCAGCTTTCAATGGAGCGGGGGGGCGGGTAATGAGCAGTTCTTC. Its translation: CASSFQWSGGAGNEQFF.

This rearrangement joins TRBV11-2 to TRBJ1-3; 7 positions match TRBD1. CDR3 size: 17 residues. CDR1 is SGHAT and CDR2 is FQNNGV in the germline V gene. The ends lost 6 bases at V and 3 bases at J; junction bases unmatched: 14. The CDR3 reads CASRSPERQGFGNTIYF. In DNA, the CDR3 is TGTGCCAGCAGGTCCCCCGAGAGACAGGGCTTTGGAAACACCATATATTTT.

The rearrangement joins TRBV4-1 to TRBJ2-3; 8 bases fit TRBD2. The V segment lost 0 bases and the J segment 5 bases; nucleotides outside the gene matches: 7. The CDR3 covers 16 residues. Germline CDR1 reads MGHRA; CDR2 reads YSYEKL. For the CDR3, the DNA is TGCGCCAGCAGCCAAGACCAACGGGAGGGCCAAGATACGCAGTATTTT. This sequence encodes CASSQDQREGQDTQYF.

The V and J genes are TRBV7-2 and TRBJ2-6; TRBD1 might be the D (5 bases). The CDR3 totals 14 residues. V was clipped by 6 bases and J by 0 bases, with 6 bases between them. Germline CDR1 reads SGHTA; CDR2 reads FQGNSA. The CDR3 sequence: CASRQGSGANVLTF. The CDR3 DNA reads TGTGCCAGCAGGCAGGGCTCTGGGGCCAACGTCCTGACTTTC.

The genes are TRBV7-9 and TRBJ1-2, with 11 bases that match TRBD1. The CDR3 spans 16 residues. The germline V gene encodes CDR1 SEHNR and CDR2 FQNEAQ (reference sequence). After removal of 4 bases from V and 0 bases from J, the junction contained 4 bases not matched to a gene. The CDR3 loop reads CASSYGTGGTNYGYTF. As DNA, the CDR3 is TGTGCCAGCAGCTATGGGACAGGGGGTACTAACTATGGCTACACCTTC.

The chain joins TRBV19 to TRBJ1-5; weak D call: TRBD1 (5 bases). Per germline, CDR1 LNHDA and CDR2 SQIVND (reference sequence). This CDR3 is 16 amino acids long. With 0 bases removed from V and 1 base from J, the gap between germline ends came to 10 bases. CDR3 DNA sequence: TGTGCCAGTAGTATAGACACAGGAAACAGCAATCAGCCCCAGCATTTT. Translated: CASSIDTGNSNQPQHF.

The table lists this clone with a count of one. The CDR3 protein is CASKETAGNYGYTF. The CDR3 coding sequence is TGTGCCAGCAAAGAGACAGCGGGGAACTATGGCTACACCTTC. The V call is TRBV6-4, the J call TRBJ1-2; D is perhaps TRBD1 (5 bases). CDR1 is MRHNA and CDR2 is SNTAGT in the germline V gene. V lost 7 bases and J lost 2, with 14 bases in between. This CDR3 is built from 14 residues.

This clone showed up just a few times. This chain joins TRBV5-6 and TRBJ1-1; tentative D call: TRBD1 (5 bases). V was clipped by 4 bases and J by 2 bases, with 15 bases between them. The CDR3 has 15 amino acids. Germline V gene sequence: CDR1 SGHDT, CDR2 YYEEEE. The CDR3 nucleotides are TGTGCCAGCAGCCCGACAGTTGCTTTCAACACTGAAGCTTTCTTT. As protein: CASSPTVAFNTEAFF.

The V gene is TRBV15, the J gene TRBJ2-5, with 7 bases aligning to TRBD1. The CDR3 runs 14 residues. The germline V gene has CDR1 LNHNV and CDR2 YYDKDF (reference sequence). Trimming took 0 bases from V and 2 from J; bases not matched to a gene: 0. The CDR3 coding sequence is TGTGCCACCAGCAGAGACAGGGGGCAAGAGACCCAGTACTTC. Translation: CATSRDRGQETQYF.

The rearrangement joins TRBV9 to TRBJ2-1; D gene unclear. The germline V and J ends were trimmed by 2 bases and 0 bases, with 18 bases remaining between them. CDR3 size: 18 residues. Per germline, CDR1 SGDLS and CDR2 YYNGEE. CDR3 nucleotide sequence: TGTGCCAGCAGCGTTTTTCCCCGACTGGATAGCTCCTACAATGAGCAGTTCTTC. It codes for CASSVFPRLDSSYNEQFF.

The CDR3 reads CASTDRALNTEAFF. In nucleotides, the CDR3 is TGCGCCAGCACTGACAGGGCATTGAACACTGAAGCTTTCTTT. The rearrangement links TRBV5-1 to TRBJ1-1; 7 positions match TRBD1. Per the germline V gene, CDR1 is SGHRS and CDR2 is YFSETQ. The CDR3 contains 14 residues. V lost 6 bases to trimming and J lost 0 bases; unmatched junction nucleotides: 5.

V and J are TRBV7-6 and TRBJ2-3; 8 bases map to TRBD2. Trimming removed 4 bases from V and 4 bases from J; junction bases left unmatched: 7. Germline V gene data show CDR1 as SGHVS and CDR2 as FNYEAQ. The length of the CDR3 is 15 residues. The CDR3 bases are TGTGCCAGCAGCTCCCTCGGACTAGCAGCAGATACGCAGTATTTT. It encodes CASSSLGLAADTQYF.

The V call is TRBV6-5, the J call TRBJ2-7, with 7 bases matching TRBD1. This CDR3 has 13 amino acids. Germline CDR1 reads MNHEY; CDR2 reads SVGAGI. V trimming: 7 bases; J trimming: 3 bases; junction bases outside the gene matches: 6. The CDR3 DNA reads TGTGCCAGCAACCCGACAGGGAACTACGAGCAGTACTTC. Translated, it gives CASNPTGNYEQYF.